The source of this T cell receptor beta chain is a study of cytomegalovirus exposure and HLA in healthy donors. Study results and limitations: A missense DCLRE1C variant was associated with V- and J-gene trimming of TCR beta chains in a later analysis, and an independent cohort replicated the association. The authors confirmed in vitro that a few CMV-associated chains were specific for CMV antigens. Being productive about 87% or about 30% of the time was typical of most TCR beta V segments in an earlier analysis.

This clone occurred a few times. Its antigen is currently unknown. The PCR made use of 60 Vbeta and 13 Jbeta primers. Only in-frame clones appear in the TCRdb table, and some are missing; sequencing was by immunoSEQ multiplex PCR. The data contain tens of thousands of clones, roughly half of them singletons. The sample comprised PBMCs. The sequence came from a human donor in good health.

The CDR3 is CASSLGGRSGYTF. The CDR3 DNA sequence: TGTGCCAGCAGTTTGGGAGGACGGAGTGGCTACACCTTC. This sequence joins TRBV28 and TRBJ1-2; D remains ambiguous. The V end lost 3 bases, the J end lost 7 bases, and 12 bases lay between the germline ends. The germline gives CDR1 MDHEN, CDR2 SYDVKM. CDR3 size: 13 residues.